The T cell receptor (beta chain) under discussion was sequenced for a study of response to subunit inactivated influenza vaccine. V lost 8 bases and J 3 bases, leaving 16 bases between the germline ends. Germline V gene lookup returns CDR1 SGHAT and CDR2 FQDESV (reference sequence). CDR3 length equals 14 residues. For this clonotype: Antigen specificity is unknown.

One entry per CDR3 protein, called by TCRdb with MiXCR from the RT-PCR reads. Among 150,000 to 200,000 distinct CDR3 sequences listed, under 13% were seen once. Whole-study results and caveats: The authors suggested that few new T cells are recruited per seasonal influenza vaccination.

This material consisted of non-naive T cells sorted from PBMCs, taken 40 to 50 days after vaccination. The chain links TRBV11-1 to TRBJ1-1; no clear D gene. The receptor comes from a man aged 45-60 years who received an inactivated influenza vaccine. CDR3 sequence (DNA): TGTGCCAGCCGCGGCAGCCTAATCCACACTGAAGCTTTCTTT. This translates into CASRGSLIHTEAFF.